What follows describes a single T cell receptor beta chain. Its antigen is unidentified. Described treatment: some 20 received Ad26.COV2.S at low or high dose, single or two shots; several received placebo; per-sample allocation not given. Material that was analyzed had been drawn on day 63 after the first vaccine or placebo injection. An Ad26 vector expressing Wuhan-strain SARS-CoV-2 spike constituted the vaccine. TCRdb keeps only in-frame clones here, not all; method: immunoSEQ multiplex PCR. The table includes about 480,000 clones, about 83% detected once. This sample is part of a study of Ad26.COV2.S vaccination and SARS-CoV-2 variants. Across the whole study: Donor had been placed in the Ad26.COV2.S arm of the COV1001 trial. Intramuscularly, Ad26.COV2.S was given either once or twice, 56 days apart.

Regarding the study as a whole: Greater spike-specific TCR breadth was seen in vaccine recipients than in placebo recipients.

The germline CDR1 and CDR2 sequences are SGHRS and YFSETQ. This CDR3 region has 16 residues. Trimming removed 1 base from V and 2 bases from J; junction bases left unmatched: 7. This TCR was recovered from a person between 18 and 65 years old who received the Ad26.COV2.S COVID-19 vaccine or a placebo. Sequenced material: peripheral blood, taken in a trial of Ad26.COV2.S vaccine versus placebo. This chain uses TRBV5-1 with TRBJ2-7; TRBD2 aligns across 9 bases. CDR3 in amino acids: CASSLNRLAGTYEQYF. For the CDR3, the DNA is TGCGCCAGCAGCTTGAACCGGCTAGCGGGGACCTACGAGCAGTACTTC.